This T cell receptor (beta chain) was identified during a study of blood T cell repertoires in COVID-19. Background on the study: Acute and convalescent COVID-19 samples came from the United States, Italy and Spain. In each case, the material was cDNA or gDNA derived from T cells, B-cell-depleted T cells, or PBMCs.

In the source study's methods: Reference gene primer amplification gave nucleated cell count estimates. Here immunoSEQ multiplex PCR was the method, and the copy in TCRdb shows in-frame clones only, minus some. V, J and clone size are taken as reported in that table, and D and trimming were inferred from the DNA itself. The repertoire has about 400,000 clones, more than 70% of them found once; the top ten carry roughly 1.2%. V was clipped by 0 bases and J by 10 bases, with 7 bases between them. The V gene's germline CDR1 is MNHEY and CDR2 SMNVEV (reference sequence). This CDR3 comprises 13 residues. The TCR originated in a man aged 35-49 years with acute or convalescent COVID-19. The chain is built from TRBV27 and TRBJ1-6; unclear D gene. The specimen was peripheral blood. The CDR3 spells CASSLSRASPLHF. As DNA, the CDR3 is TGTGCCAGCAGTTTATCGAGGGCCTCACCCCTCCACTTT.